The 11 T cell receptor beta chains below were found in one sample sequenced in a study of graft-versus-host responses after intestinal transplantation. The assay was immunoSEQ multiplex PCR, and TCRdb's table has in-frame clones only and misses some. The repertoire has around 100,000 clones, 85% to 95% of them found once; the top ten carry 1.2%. These TCRs' antigens remain unknown. Source: unstimulated CD8+ T cells sorted from spleen or lymph node cells, taken before transplant. These receptors all stem from a human donor who was the organ donor for an intestinal transplant.

V and J are TRBV28 and TRBJ2-5, with TRBD1 matching 7 bases. The J call may be incorrect, as the DNA end agrees better with TRBJ2-7. Looked up from germline, CDR1 is MDHEN and CDR2 is SYDVKM. The CDR3 runs 18 residues. The CDR3 loop is CASSFSFRPDRPTYEQYF. The CDR3 bases are TGTGCCAGCAGTTTTTCCTTTAGACCGGACAGGCCCACCTACGAGCAGTACTTC.

The rearrangement links TRBV4-1 to TRBJ2-7; TRBD1 matches 7 bases. The length of the CDR3 is 15 residues. Germline assignment: CDR1 MGHRA and CDR2 YSYEKL. Germline trimming cut 3 bases from V and 4 bases from J; bases unmatched to any gene: 9. The CDR3 region is CASSQARGPAYEQYF. As DNA, the CDR3 is TGCGCCAGCAGCCAGGCGAGGGGGCCGGCGTACGAGCAGTACTTC.

Written as DNA, the CDR3 is TGTGCCACGAATGAGCAGTTCTTC. As protein: CATNEQFF. The chain carries TRBV7-8 and TRBJ2-1; no reliable D call. This CDR3 contains 8 residues. Germline V CDR1 and CDR2: SGHVS, FQNEAQ. Trimming pared 10 bases from V and 7 bases from J, leaving 2 bases between.

The rearrangement links TRBV5-1 to TRBJ2-7; 8 nucleotides line up with TRBD2. In germline, CDR1 is SGHRS, CDR2 YFSETQ. CDR3 size: 14 residues. The V and J ends lost 0 bases and 6 bases, in that order; junction bases with no gene match: 5. CDR3 sequence (DNA): TGCGCCAGCAGCTTGGGGCTAGCGGGTTCCGAGCAGTACTTC. Translated: CASSLGLAGSEQYF.

The rearrangement uses TRBV2 and TRBJ2-1; 8 bases line up with TRBD2. The CDR3 is 15 amino acids. The V gene's germline CDR1 is SNHLY and CDR2 FYNNEI. Trimming took 4 bases from V and 4 from J; bases not matched to a gene: 6. The CDR3 loop is CASSAGLGVYNEQFF. The CDR3 nucleotides read TGTGCCAGCAGTGCGGGACTAGGGGTTTACAATGAGCAGTTCTTC.

The chain combines TRBV19 with TRBJ2-7, with TRBD1 matching over 10 bases. This CDR3 spans 14 amino acids. The junction had 6 bases not matched to a gene; V was cut back by 7 bases and J by 3 bases. The V gene's germline CDR1 is LNHDA and CDR2 SQIVND (reference sequence). Here the CDR3 reads CASTPGTGVYEQYF. CDR3 sequence (DNA): TGTGCCAGTACCCCCGGGACAGGGGTCTACGAGCAGTACTTC.

The chain is built from TRBV27 and TRBJ1-4; no clear D gene. V was cut by 4 bases and J by 6 bases, with 6 bases left in between. Looked up from germline, CDR1 is MNHEY and CDR2 is SMNVEV (reference sequence). CDR3 length: 12 amino acids. CDR3: CASSSVDEKLFF. The DNA for the CDR3 is TGTGCCAGCAGTTCGGTGGATGAAAAACTGTTTTTT.

The chain uses TRBV7-6 and TRBJ1-1; 8 bases are a match to TRBD1. This CDR3 has 14 residues. The junction had 6 bases not matched to a gene; V was cut back by 5 bases and J by 4 bases. Germline CDR1 is SGHVS and CDR2 is FNYEAQ. The CDR3 DNA sequence: TGTGCCAGCAGCCAAGGTACAGGGGGCACTGAAGCTTTCTTT. It translates to CASSQGTGGTEAFF. Drawing the rest from reference TRBV7-6 and TRBJ1-1, the complete variable domain is GAGVSQSPRYKVTKRGQDVALRCDPISGHVSLYWYRQALGQGPEFLTYFNYEAQQDKSGLPNDRFSAERPEGSISTLTIQRTEQRDSAMYRCASSQGTGGTEAFFGQGTRLTVV.

The rearrangement joins TRBV28 to TRBJ1-2; D is unresolved. This CDR3 is built from 15 residues. Deletions cut 1 base from V and 6 bases from J, with 15 bases between. Looked up from germline, CDR1 is MDHEN and CDR2 is SYDVKM. CDR3 in DNA: TGTGCCAGCAGTTTATTAGTTGAGACGGCGGATGGCTACACCTTC. Translating gives CASSLLVETADGYTF.

The CDR3 DNA reads as TGTGCCAGTAGTATAGGAGGGAACTATGGCTACACCTTC. It specifies CASSIGGNYGYTF. The chain is built from TRBV19 and TRBJ1-2; D is ambiguous. Germline CDR1 and CDR2: LNHDA and SQIVND (reference sequence). This CDR3 has 13 amino acids. The ends were cut back, 1 base at V and 2 bases at J, with 5 bases in the middle.

The chain has TRBV5-1 and TRBJ1-3; 7 bases are shared with TRBD1. The CDR3 contains 16 residues. J was trimmed by 0 bases and V by 2 bases; bases with no gene match: 5. Germline lookup yields CDR1 SGHRS and CDR2 YFSETQ. CDR3 bases: TGCGCCAGCAGCTTACAGGGGTACTCCTCTGGAAACACCATATATTTT. Its translation: CASSLQGYSSGNTIYF.